The clone carrying this T cell receptor beta chain was observed a single time. No antigen is known for it. V lost 5 bases to trimming and J lost 9 bases; unmatched junction nucleotides: 8. The CDR3 runs to 13 residues. Germline V gene data show CDR1 as MNHEY and CDR2 as SVGAGI. This record belongs to a study of OX40 agonist ivuxolimab in advanced cancers. The wider study: An agonistic human IgG2 monoclonal antibody against OX40 (CD134) was given. Therapy given before enrollment (anti-PD-1, anti-PD-L1 or anti-CTLA-4) was allowed, and over 35% had some. Among those treated, three patients had partial responses, one with hepatocellular carcinoma and two with cutaneous melanoma.

The protocol was immunoSEQ multiplex PCR, while the TCRdb copy is restricted to in-frame clones and leaves out a portion. Of about 73,000 clones in the sample, about 90% were seen once. Study findings and constraints: The antigen specificity of the peripheral T cells (those that were expanded) was not determined.

This TCR was recovered from an adult with an advanced solid tumor such as melanoma, head and neck, liver or kidney cancer. The sequencing here drew on CD4+ or CD8+ T cells sorted from blood, taken in a trial of the OX40 agonist ivuxolimab. J is TRBJ2-7 and V is TRBV6-5; 9 nucleotides line up with TRBD1. For the CDR3, the DNA is TGTGCCAGCAGTAGACAGGGGGGGATTTGGCAGTACTTC. Its translation: CASSRQGGIWQYF.